These 25 T cell receptor beta chains came from one sample sequenced in a study of cytomegalovirus exposure and HLA in healthy donors (dated by TCRdb to the late 2010s). The library relied on the immunoSEQ multiplex PCR assay. The multiplex PCR relied on a mix of 60 forward primers for TCR Vbeta segments and 13 reverse primers for TCR Jbeta segments. TCRdb took this table from immuneACCESS and kept in-frame rearrangements with V and J called. Such tables lack part of the clones; where checked against another copy, unresolved V genes explain under half of the gap, and the rest is unexplained. The sample table records 100,000 to 120,000 clones; about 64% of these occur just once. The top ten clonotypes cover roughly 8.3% of the sample. Source material: PBMCs. These receptors were taken from a man between 18 and 35 years old in good health and CMV-seropositive.

The V gene is TRBV7-9, the J gene TRBJ1-4; 7 nucleotides agree with TRBD1. This CDR3 is built from 14 residues. J was trimmed by 12 bases and V by 0 bases; bases with no gene match: 7. Germline lookup yields CDR1 SEHNR and CDR2 FQNEAQ (reference sequence). CDR3 sequence (DNA): TGTGCCAGCAGCTTAGCGACAGGGTGGGGGCAACTGTTTTTT. This encodes CASSLATGWGQLFF.

The chain employs TRBV5-3 and TRBJ1-1; no clear D gene. TRBV5-3 is treated as an ORF (open reading frame) with a function not yet certain. The CDR3 contains 11 residues. V was shortened by 5 bases and J by 4 bases, with 6 bases between the two germline ends. The CDR3 sequence is CARSSSTEAFF. Here the CDR3 DNA reads TGTGCCAGAAGTTCATCCACTGAAGCTTTCTTT.

V gene TRBV4-1 combines with J gene TRBJ2-5, with D possibly matching TRBD2 (5 bases). The last part of the DNA fits TRBJ2-7 better; the J call may be wrong. Germline V gene data show CDR1 as MGHRA and CDR2 as YSYEKL. This CDR3 has 15 amino acids. The CDR3: CASSQRTVSSYEQYF. In DNA form, the CDR3 reads TGCGCCAGCAGCCAGCGGACTGTAAGCTCCTACGAGCAGTACTTC.

The table lists this clone with a few counts. The chain recombines TRBV7-9 with TRBJ1-1; no clear D. From germline, CDR1 is SEHNR and CDR2 FQNEAQ (reference sequence). The CDR3 loop spans 12 amino acids. V was clipped by 5 bases and J by 6 bases, with 10 bases between them. The CDR3: CASSGGLPEAFF. The CDR3 coding sequence is TGTGCCAGCAGCGGCGGGTTACCTGAAGCTTTCTTT.

The count of this clone is one. This chain connects TRBV6-1 to TRBJ1-4; 8 bases agree with TRBD1. Germline V lookup: CDR1 MNHNS, CDR2 SASEGT. The CDR3 sequence is 15 residues long. V was clipped by 4 bases and J by 6 bases; unmatched bases: 7. CDR3 sequence reads: CASSAVQQGDEKLFF. DNA of the CDR3: TGTGCCAGCAGTGCGGTCCAACAGGGGGATGAAAAACTGTTTTTT.

This chain links TRBV18 with TRBJ1-4; the match to TRBD1 covers 10 bases. The CDR3 is made up of 14 amino acids. V was pared by 3 bases and J by 7 bases, with 2 bases of the junction left unmatched. CDR1 and CDR2 from the germline V gene are KGHSH and LQKENI. The CDR3 region is CASSPDRGGEKLFF. CDR3 coding DNA: TGTGCCAGCTCACCGGACAGGGGGGGTGAAAAACTGTTTTTT.

The chain has TRBV6-1 and TRBJ2-4; possibly TRBD1 for D (6 bases). Trimming took off 11 bases at V and 3 bases at J, with 14 bases between the two ends. This CDR3 has 13 amino acids. CDR1 and CDR2 from the germline V gene are MNHNS and SASEGT. CDR3 nucleotides: TGTGCCGCTGGGGGCACGAACAAAAACATTCAGTACTTC. Protein sequence: CAAGGTNKNIQYF.

The chain has TRBV5-1 and TRBJ1-6; TRBD1 agrees at 7 bases. The V gene end was trimmed by 4 bases and the J gene end by 7 bases; junction bases not matched to a gene: 11. CDR3 length equals 16 residues. CDR1 and CDR2 (germline): SGHRS, YFSETQ. DNA for the CDR3: TGCGCCAGCAGCGTCACACCCGGGACAGCAAATTCACCCCTCCACTTT. Translated: CASSVTPGTANSPLHF.

The chain links TRBV10-1 to TRBJ2-7; no firm D call. This CDR3 has 13 residues. In germline, CDR1 is WNHNN, CDR2 SYGVQD (reference sequence). With 3 bases removed from V and 3 bases from J, the gap between germline ends came to 9 bases. CDR3 sequence (DNA): TGCGCCAGCAGTGACGCGAAATACTACGAGCAGTACTTC. Amino acid sequence: CASSDAKYYEQYF.

The rearrangement links TRBV19 to TRBJ1-1; tentative D call: TRBD1 (5 bases). The V end lost 8 bases, the J end lost 4 bases, and 14 bases lay between the germline ends. There are 13 residues in the CDR3. Per germline, CDR1 LNHDA and CDR2 SQIVND (reference sequence). The CDR3 DNA is TGTGCCAGTTTGCAGGGTTACGGCACTGAAGCTTTCTTT. It codes for CASLQGYGTEAFF.

The chain is built from TRBV4-1 and TRBJ1-1, with TRBD1 matching over 9 bases. The CDR3 has 16 amino acids. Germline lookup yields CDR1 MGHRA and CDR2 YSYEKL. V gave up 4 bases and J gave up 7 bases; unmatched junction bases: 13. Written as DNA, the CDR3 is TGCGCCAGCAGCCGTAACACAGGGGGCGATATGTATGAAGCTTTCTTT. Amino acid sequence: CASSRNTGGDMYEAFF.

The J gene is TRBJ1-6, the V gene TRBV6-1; D remains ambiguous. The CDR3 is 15 amino acids. Germline V gives CDR1 MNHNS, CDR2 SASEGT. Trimming removed 3 bases at V and 8 bases at J, with 14 bases between. CDR3 in DNA: TGTGCCAGCAGTGAGAGCGGAGCCCCAGATTCACCCCTCCACTTT. Translated, it gives CASSESGAPDSPLHF.

The J gene is TRBJ2-2, the V gene TRBV7-7; D unresolved. Germline assignment: CDR1 SSHAT and CDR2 FNYEAQ (reference sequence). The CDR3 length is 14 residues. V was pared by 4 bases and J by 4 bases, with 10 bases between. CDR3 sequence reads: CASSSSLSTGELFF. CDR3 sequence (DNA): TGTGCCAGCAGCTCTAGTTTGAGCACCGGGGAGCTGTTTTTT. The full variable domain, its missing parts supplied by reference TRBV7-7 and TRBJ2-2, is GAGVSQSPRYKVTKRGQDVTLRCDPISSHATLYWYQQALGQGPEFLTYFNYEAQPDKSGLPSDRFSAERPEGSISTLTIQRTEQRDSAMYRCASSSSLSTGELFFGEGSRLTVL.

This chain connects TRBV7-9 to TRBJ1-5; no reliable D call. The CDR3 spans 16 residues. Trimming removed 5 bases at V and 2 bases at J, with 16 bases between. Germline values: CDR1 SEHNR, CDR2 FQNEAQ (reference sequence). DNA of the CDR3: TGTGCCAGCAGCCAAATCACTTGGGCAGGCAATCAGCCCCAGCATTTT. Translated, it gives CASSQITWAGNQPQHF.

The chain has TRBV6-1 and TRBJ2-6, with D uncertain. Per the germline V gene, CDR1 is MNHNS and CDR2 is SASEGT. The CDR3 has 20 residues. Trimming removed 0 bases at V and 0 bases at J, with 18 bases between. The CDR3 protein is CASSEAPDTDLFSGANVLTF. CDR3 nucleotides: TGTGCCAGCAGTGAAGCTCCTGATACAGACCTTTTCTCTGGGGCCAACGTCCTGACTTTC.

J is TRBJ1-2 and V is TRBV28; D is unclear. Trimming shortened V by 3 bases and J by 2 bases, and 10 bases separated the two germline ends. This CDR3 comprises 14 residues. Germline V gene lookup returns CDR1 MDHEN and CDR2 SYDVKM. CDR3 sequence: CASSFSPENYGYTF. The CDR3 bases are TGTGCCAGCAGTTTTTCTCCAGAAAACTATGGCTACACCTTC.

V is TRBV7-9 and J is TRBJ1-1; D gene ambiguous. The CDR3 is made up of 12 amino acids. V lost 5 bases and J lost 7, with 11 bases in between. CDR1 and CDR2 from the germline V gene are SEHNR and FQNEAQ (reference sequence). This CDR3 is CASSGLQLEAFF. The CDR3 nucleotides read TGTGCCAGCAGCGGTCTCCAACTTGAAGCTTTCTTT.

This chain links TRBV7-2 with TRBJ2-5; TRBD2 is a possible D gene (5 bases). The J call may be mistaken, given a closer DNA end match to TRBJ2-7. The germline V gene encodes CDR1 SGHTA and CDR2 FQGNSA. CDR3 length: 14 amino acids. The CDR3 DNA is TGTGCCAGCAGCCCTAGCCCTCAAAGCTACGAGCAGTACTTC. Its protein is CASSPSPQSYEQYF.

This clone turned up a few times. This sequence joins TRBV5-8 and TRBJ2-1, with 15 bases that match TRBD2. Unmatched junction bases numbered 8, after V lost 4 bases and J lost 0 bases. The germline V gene encodes CDR1 SGHTS and CDR2 YDEGEE. The CDR3 spans 19 residues. For the CDR3, the DNA is TGTGCCAGCAGCGGACCGGGACTAGCGGGGGGTAGCTCCTACAATGAGCAGTTCTTC. Residues: CASSGPGLAGGSSYNEQFF.

CDR3 coding DNA: TGTGCCAGCAGCCCGGGACTAGCGGACGGGGAGCTGTTTTTT. Its protein is CASSPGLADGELFF. The V and J genes are TRBV6-5 and TRBJ2-2; 11 bases are a match to TRBD2. The CDR3 runs 14 residues. CDR1 and CDR2 from the germline V gene are MNHEY and SVGAGI. Trimming took 6 bases from V and 7 from J; bases not matched to a gene: 4.

This chain joins TRBV5-1 and TRBJ2-5; D is uncertain. The V gene lost 0 bases and the J gene lost 4 bases, with 7 bases spanning the gap. CDR3 length: 13 amino acids. The germline CDR1 and CDR2 sequences are SGHRS and YFSETQ. CDR3 bases: TGCGCCAGCAGCTTGGACGGGTCAGAGACCCAGTACTTC. Translated: CASSLDGSETQYF.

The chain employs TRBV11-3 and TRBJ1-1, with a tentative D call TRBD1 (6 bases). CDR1 SGHNT and CDR2 YENEEA come from the germline V gene. The CDR3 sequence is 16 residues long. Trimming took off 5 bases at V and 6 bases at J, with 22 bases between the two ends. The DNA of the CDR3 is TGTGCCAGCAGCCCCCGGGCAGGGGCCTTAAGAGCTGAAGCTTTCTTT. It yields the protein CASSPRAGALRAEAFF.

This chain connects TRBV11-3 to TRBJ2-7, with a tentative D call TRBD1 (5 bases). Germline CDR1 SGHNT, CDR2 YENEEA. The CDR3 totals 14 residues. Trimming shortened V by 1 base and J by 6 bases, and 13 bases separated the two germline ends. The CDR3 region has the DNA TGTGCCAGCAGCTTAGGGACGGTGGGGCGCGAGCAGTACTTC. Translation gives CASSLGTVGREQYF. The entire variable domain, with the rest obtained from reference TRBV11-3 and TRBJ2-7, is as follows: EAGVVQSPRYKIIEKKQPVAFWCNPISGHNTLYWYLQNLGQGPELLIRYENEEAVDDSQLPKDRFSAERLKGVDSTLKIQPAELGDSAVYLCASSLGTVGREQYFGPGTRLTVT.

This chain joins TRBV25-1 and TRBJ2-7; D may be TRBD1 (6 bases). V dropped 1 base and J dropped 5 bases, with 18 bases sitting between them. The CDR3 totals 16 residues. The germline V gene encodes CDR1 MGHDK and CDR2 SYGVNS. In DNA form, the CDR3 reads TGTGCCAGCAGTGAATCACTGGGGGCAAGTCTGAACGAGCAGTACTTC. Its protein is CASSESLGASLNEQYF.

This clone was counted between two and nine times. V is TRBV5-1 and J is TRBJ2-1; weak D call: TRBD2 (5 bases). CDR1 SGHRS and CDR2 YFSETQ come from the germline V gene. Trimming removed 4 bases at V and 6 bases at J, with 20 bases between. CDR3 length: 16 residues. The CDR3 coding sequence is TGCGCCAGCAGCCATGAATACTACGGGGTTAGCAATGAGCAGTTCTTC. It encodes CASSHEYYGVSNEQFF.